This T cell receptor beta chain appears in the sequencing data of a study of T cells after yellow fever vaccination. Across the study: The authors prepared low-cell-number fractions using SMART-Seq v4 Ultra Low Input.

Study conclusions and caveats: The presence of abundant clonotypes contaminating from the bulk population was possible in FACS-sorted repertoires. A minor fraction of clonotypes spanned both CD4 and CD8 compartments.

On this clonotype itself: What it recognizes is unknown.

This CDR3 has 15 amino acids. Germline V gene lookup returns CDR1 SGHAT and CDR2 FQNNGV. V lost 3 bases and J lost 6; bases outside the gene matches: 7. Researchers made TCR cDNA using 5'RACE template switching, and this step added a universal primer site and UMIs. TCRdb processed the 5' RACE reads anew with MiXCR; each CDR3 protein has one entry. The data contain roughly 250,000 distinct CDR3 sequences, 10% to 15% of them singletons. The sequence derives from a man aged 25 to 45 who received the YFV17D yellow fever vaccine. This specimen consisted of CD4+ T cells sorted from PBMCs, obtained 45 days after the yellow fever booster vaccination. The V call is TRBV11-2, the J call TRBJ2-2, with 7 bases fitting TRBD1. In nucleotides, the CDR3 is TGTGCCAGCAGCTTTGACAGGGCCGCCGCCGGGGAGCTGTTTTTT. Translating gives CASSFDRAAAGELFF.